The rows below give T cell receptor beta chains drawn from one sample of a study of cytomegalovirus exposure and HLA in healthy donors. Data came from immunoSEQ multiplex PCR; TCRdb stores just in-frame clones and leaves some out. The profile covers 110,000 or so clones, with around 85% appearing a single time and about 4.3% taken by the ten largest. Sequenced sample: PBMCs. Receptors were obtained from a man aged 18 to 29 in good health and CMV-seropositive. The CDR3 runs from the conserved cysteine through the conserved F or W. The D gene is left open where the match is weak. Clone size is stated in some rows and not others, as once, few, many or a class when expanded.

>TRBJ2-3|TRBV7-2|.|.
CASSRLRDTQYF
TGTGCCAGCAGCCGTCTACGTGATACGCAGTATTTT
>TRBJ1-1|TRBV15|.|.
CATSRSRQGSTEAFF
TGTGCCACCAGCAGATCCAGGCAGGGAAGCACTGAAGCTTTCTTT
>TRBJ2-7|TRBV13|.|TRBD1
CASSPTGKSYEQYF
TGTGCCAGCAGCCCGACAGGGAAATCCTACGAGCAGTACTTC
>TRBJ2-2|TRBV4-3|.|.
CASSQNLAATNTGELFF
TGCGCCAGCAGCCAAAACCTGGCGGCGACGAACACCGGGGAGCTGTTTTTT
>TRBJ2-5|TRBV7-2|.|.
CASSLVSGQETQYF
TGTGCCAGCAGCTTAGTGTCAGGCCAAGAGACCCAGTACTTC
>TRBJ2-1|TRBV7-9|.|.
CASSPQSTGLTYNEQFF
TGTGCCAGCAGCCCCCAATCGACAGGCCTCACCTACAATGAGCAGTTCTTC
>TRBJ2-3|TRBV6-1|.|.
CASIPGHSLDTQYF
TGTGCCAGCATCCCTGGGCACTCCTTGGATACGCAGTATTTT
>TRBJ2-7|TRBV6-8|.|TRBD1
CASSSLEGGGYEQYF
TGTGCCAGCAGTTCCCTTGAAGGGGGCGGCTACGAGCAGTACTTC
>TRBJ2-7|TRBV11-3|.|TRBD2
CARPPGGTYEQYF
TGTGCCCGACCCCCCGGGGGGACCTACGAGCAGTACTTC
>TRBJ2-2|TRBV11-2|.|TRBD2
CASSGTSAGELFF
TGTGCCAGCAGCGGTACTAGCGCCGGGGAGCTGTTTTTT
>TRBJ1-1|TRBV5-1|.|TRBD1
CASSSRDSRAEAFF
TGCGCCAGCAGCTCCAGGGACAGTCGAGCTGAAGCTTTCTTT
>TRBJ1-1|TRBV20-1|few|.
CSADKRSEAFF
TGCAGTGCTGATAAGCGGAGTGAAGCTTTCTTT
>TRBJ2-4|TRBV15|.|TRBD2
CATSRVSSGGNIQYF
TGTGCCACCAGCAGGGTGTCCAGCGGGGGGAACATTCAGTACTTC
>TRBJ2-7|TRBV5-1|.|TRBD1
CASSLVAGGDEQYF
TGCGCCAGCAGCTTGGTGGCAGGGGGAGACGAGCAGTACTTC
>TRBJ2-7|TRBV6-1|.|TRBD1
CASSRQGSDYEQYF
TGTGCCAGCAGTAGACAGGGTAGCGACTACGAGCAGTACTTC
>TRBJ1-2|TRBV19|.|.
CASSILRQAVGYGYTF
TGTGCCAGTAGTATTCTCCGACAGGCCGTGGGATATGGCTACACCTTC
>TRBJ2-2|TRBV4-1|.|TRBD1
CASSPLDREAGELFF
TGCGCCAGCAGCCCTTTGGACAGGGAGGCCGGGGAGCTGTTTTTT
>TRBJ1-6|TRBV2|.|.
CASSERAGGNSPLHF
TGTGCCAGCAGTGAAAGGGCGGGAGGTAATTCACCCCTCCACTTT
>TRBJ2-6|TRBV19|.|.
CASSIQGSPEGANVLTF
TGTGCCAGTAGTATTCAGGGGTCCCCAGAAGGGGCCAACGTCCTGACTTTC
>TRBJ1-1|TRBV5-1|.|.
CASSFKGMNTEAFF
TGCGCCAGCAGCTTTAAGGGGATGAACACTGAAGCTTTCTTT
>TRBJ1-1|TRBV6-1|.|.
CASRADRRPNTEAFF
TGTGCCAGCAGAGCGGACAGAAGACCTAACACTGAAGCTTTCTTT
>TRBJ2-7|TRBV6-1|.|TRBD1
CASTEGWTGAYEQYF
TGTGCCAGCACCGAAGGGTGGACAGGAGCCTACGAGCAGTACTTC
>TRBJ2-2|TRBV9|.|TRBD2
CASRASGGNTGELFF
TGTGCCAGCAGAGCGAGCGGGGGGAACACCGGGGAGCTGTTTTTT
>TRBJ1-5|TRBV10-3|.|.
CAISPPGNQPQHF
TGTGCCATCAGTCCGCCGGGGAATCAGCCCCAGCATTTT
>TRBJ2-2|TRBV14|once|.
CASSQGWRALSTGELFF
TGTGCCAGCAGCCAAGGGTGGAGGGCGCTGAGCACCGGGGAGCTGTTTTTT
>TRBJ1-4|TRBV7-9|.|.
CASSFGRTEINEKLFF
TGTGCCAGCAGCTTCGGCCGGACAGAAATTAATGAAAAACTGTTTTTT
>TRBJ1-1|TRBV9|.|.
CASSVGTSHTEAFF
TGTGCCAGCAGCGTAGGGACATCCCACACTGAAGCTTTCTTT
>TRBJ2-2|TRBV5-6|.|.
CASSTNRDRRTGELFF
TGTGCCAGCAGCACAAACAGGGATAGGAGGACCGGGGAGCTGTTTTTT
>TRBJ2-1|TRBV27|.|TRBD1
CASSSADRGYEQFF
TGTGCCAGCAGTTCGGCGGACAGGGGATATGAGCAGTTCTTC
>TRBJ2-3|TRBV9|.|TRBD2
CASSVDQRGIDTQYF
TGTGCCAGCAGCGTAGATCAGCGGGGGATAGATACGCAGTATTTT
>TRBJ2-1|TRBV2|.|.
CAIDLTQNNEQFF
TGTGCCATCGACTTAACCCAAAACAATGAGCAGTTCTTC
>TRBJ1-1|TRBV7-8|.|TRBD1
CASSRQGISTEAFF
TGTGCCAGCAGCCGACAGGGCATTAGCACTGAAGCTTTCTTT
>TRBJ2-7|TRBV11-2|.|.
CASGLRPGIAAPSAYEQYF
TGTGCCAGCGGCCTAAGACCGGGAATTGCCGCACCTTCAGCCTACGAGCAGTACTTC
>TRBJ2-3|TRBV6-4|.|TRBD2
CASSDTSGATDTQYF
TGTGCCAGCAGTGACACTAGCGGGGCCACAGATACGCAGTATTTT
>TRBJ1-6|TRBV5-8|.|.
CASSAGGNSPLHF
TGTGCCAGCAGCGCGGGGGGGAATTCACCCCTCCACTTT
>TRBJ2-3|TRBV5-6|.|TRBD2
CASNSTLTSGTDTQYF
TGTGCCAGCAACTCTACTTTGACTAGCGGCACAGATACGCAGTATTTT
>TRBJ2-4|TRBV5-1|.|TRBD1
CASSTGQFENIQYF
TGCGCCAGCAGCACGGGACAGTTTGAAAACATTCAGTACTTC
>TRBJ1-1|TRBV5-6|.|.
CASSLPRGSWNTEAFF
TGTGCCAGCAGCTTACCTAGGGGGAGTTGGAACACTGAAGCTTTCTTT
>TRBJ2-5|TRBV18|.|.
CASSKEGALETQYF
TGTGCCAGCTCAAAGGAGGGGGCATTGGAGACCCAGTACTTC
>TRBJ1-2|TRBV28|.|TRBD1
CASSRGTGGKGGYTF
TGTGCCAGCAGCCGTGGGACAGGGGGCAAGGGTGGCTACACCTTC
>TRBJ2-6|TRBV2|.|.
CASTEVSGANVLTF
TGTGCCAGCACCGAGGTCTCTGGGGCCAACGTCCTGACTTTC
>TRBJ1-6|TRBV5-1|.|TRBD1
CASSLRTGSSYNSPLHF
TGCGCCAGCAGCTTGAGGACAGGGAGCTCCTATAATTCACCCCTCCACTTT
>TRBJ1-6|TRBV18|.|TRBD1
CASSQGQAPWPLHF
TGTGCCAGCTCGCAAGGACAGGCCCCGTGGCCCCTCCACTTT
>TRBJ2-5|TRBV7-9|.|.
CASSSTNEETQYF
TGTGCCAGCAGCTCTACTAACGAAGAGACCCAGTACTTC
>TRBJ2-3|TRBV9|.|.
CASSVGQGGTQYF
TGTGCCAGCAGCGTAGGTCAGGGGGGTACGCAGTATTTT